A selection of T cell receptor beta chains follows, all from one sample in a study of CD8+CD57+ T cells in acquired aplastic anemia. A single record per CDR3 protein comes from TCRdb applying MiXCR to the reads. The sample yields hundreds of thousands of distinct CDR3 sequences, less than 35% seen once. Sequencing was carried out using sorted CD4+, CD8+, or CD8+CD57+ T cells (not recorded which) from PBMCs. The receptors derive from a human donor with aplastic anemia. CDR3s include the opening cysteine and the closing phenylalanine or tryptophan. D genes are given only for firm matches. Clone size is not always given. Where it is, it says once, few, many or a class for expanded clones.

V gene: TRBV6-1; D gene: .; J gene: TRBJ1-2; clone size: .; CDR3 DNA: TGTGCCAGCACCCGCGCAGGGAACTATGGCTACACCTTC; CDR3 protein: CASTRAGNYGYTF
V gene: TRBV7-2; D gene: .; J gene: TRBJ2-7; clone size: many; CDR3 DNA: TGTGCCAGCAGCCGACGGGGGCTCGCCTACGAGCAGTACTTC; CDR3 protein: CASSRRGLAYEQYF
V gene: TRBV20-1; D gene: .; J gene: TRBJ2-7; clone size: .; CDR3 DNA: TGCAGTGCTAGAGGGGGTGCTAACGCCAACTACGAGCAGTACTTC; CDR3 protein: CSARGGANANYEQYF
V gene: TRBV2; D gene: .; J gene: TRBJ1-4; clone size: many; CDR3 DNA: TGTGCCGGGGAGGACGGTAATGAAAAACTGTTTTTT; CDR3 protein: CAGEDGNEKLFF
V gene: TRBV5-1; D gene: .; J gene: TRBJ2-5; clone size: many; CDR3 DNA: TGTGCCAGCAGCTTAGGCAGGCAAGAGACCCAGTACTTC; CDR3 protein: CASSLGRQETQYF
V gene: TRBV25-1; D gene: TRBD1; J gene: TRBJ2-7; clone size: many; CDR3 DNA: TGTGCCAGCAGCGGGACAGGGAAGTCACAGCAGTACTTC; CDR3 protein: CASSGTGKSQQYF
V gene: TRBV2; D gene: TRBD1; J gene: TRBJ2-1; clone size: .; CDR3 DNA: TGTGTCAGCGGCTTGGGACAGGCCTACAATGAGCAGTTCTTC; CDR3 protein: CVSGLGQAYNEQFF
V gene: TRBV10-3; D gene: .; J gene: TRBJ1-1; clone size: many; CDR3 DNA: TGTGCCATCGGCAGGGACGTGAACACTGAAGCTTTCTTT; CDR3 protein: CAIGRDVNTEAFF
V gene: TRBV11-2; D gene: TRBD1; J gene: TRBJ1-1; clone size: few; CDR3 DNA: TGTGCCAGCAGCCCAGGGGCCAGGGGGCGATCAGGCACTGAAGCTTTCTTT; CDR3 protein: CASSPGARGRSGTEAFF
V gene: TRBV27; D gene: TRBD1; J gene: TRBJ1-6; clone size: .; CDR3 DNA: TGTGCCAGCAGTTTTACCCTACAGGGGGTAGATTCACCCCTCCACTTT; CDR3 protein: CASSFTLQGVDSPLHF
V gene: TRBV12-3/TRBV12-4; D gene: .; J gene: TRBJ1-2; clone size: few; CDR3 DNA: TGTGCCAGCAGTCCCGACACAGATTATGGCTACACCTTC; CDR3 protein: CASSPDTDYGYTF
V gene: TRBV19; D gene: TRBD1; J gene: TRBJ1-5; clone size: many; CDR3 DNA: TGTGCCAGTAGTTCTAAAATGACAGGGGTTAAGCGTCAGCCCCAGCATTTT; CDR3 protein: CASSSKMTGVKRQPQHF
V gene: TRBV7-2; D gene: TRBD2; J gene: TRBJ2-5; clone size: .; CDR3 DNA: TGTGCCAGCAGCTTGTCCGGGACTAGCCAAGAGACCCAGTACTTC; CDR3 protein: CASSLSGTSQETQYF
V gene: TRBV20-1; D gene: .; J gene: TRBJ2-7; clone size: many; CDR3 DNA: TGCAGTGCGAGGTGGGGGGCAGGCGAGCAGTACTTC; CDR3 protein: CSARWGAGEQYF
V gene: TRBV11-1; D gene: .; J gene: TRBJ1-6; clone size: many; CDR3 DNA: TGTGCCAGCAGCTTAGGCCGCGTAGCAGGATCGACCCTTAATTCACCCCTCCACTTT; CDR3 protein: CASSLGRVAGSTLNSPLHF
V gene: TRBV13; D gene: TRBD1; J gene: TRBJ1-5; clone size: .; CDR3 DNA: TGTGCCAGCAGACGGACAGGTTTGATGGCTCAGCCCCAGCATTTT; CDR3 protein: CASRRTGLMAQPQHF
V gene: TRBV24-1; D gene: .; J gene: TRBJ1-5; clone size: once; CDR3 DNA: TGTGCCACCAGTGAACGGGGGAGGGAGACCCAGCATTTT; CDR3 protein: CATSERGRETQHF
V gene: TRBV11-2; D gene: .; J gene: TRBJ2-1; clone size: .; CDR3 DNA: TGTGCCAGCAGCCGGGGACACGCACCCAATGAGCAGTTCTTC; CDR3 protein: CASSRGHAPNEQFF
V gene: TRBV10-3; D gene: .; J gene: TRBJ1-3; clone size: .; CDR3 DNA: TGTGCCATCAGTGGACGAGGAATGGTAGCTGGAAACACCATATATTTT; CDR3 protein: CAISGRGMVAGNTIYF
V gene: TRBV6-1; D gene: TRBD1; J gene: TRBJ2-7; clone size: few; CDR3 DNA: TGTGCCAGCAGTGCAGTGAGGACAGGGAAACCGTACTTC; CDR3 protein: CASSAVRTGKPYF
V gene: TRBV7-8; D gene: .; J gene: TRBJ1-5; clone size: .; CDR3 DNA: TGTGCCAGCAGCCGCCTGGCTCAGCCCCAGCATTTT; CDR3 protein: CASSRLAQPQHF
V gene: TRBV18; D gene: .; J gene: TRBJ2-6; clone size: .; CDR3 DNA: TGTGCCAGCTCACCAACGGTCTCCGGGGCCAACGTCCTGACTTTC; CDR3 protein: CASSPTVSGANVLTF
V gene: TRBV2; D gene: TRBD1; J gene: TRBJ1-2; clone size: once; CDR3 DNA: TGTGCCAGTAGTCACCAACCAGGGGGTACATATTTCTCCTATGGCTACATCTTC; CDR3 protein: CASSHQPGGTYFSYGYIF
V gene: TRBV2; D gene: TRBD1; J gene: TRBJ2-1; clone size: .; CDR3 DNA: TGTGCCAGCTCACCAAGGACAGGGGGTTTGGATGAGCAGTTCTTC; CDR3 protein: CASSPRTGGLDEQFF
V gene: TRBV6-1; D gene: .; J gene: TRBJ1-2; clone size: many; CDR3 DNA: TGTGCCAGCAGCAGAACAGGGTCTTCTAACTATGGCTACACCTTC; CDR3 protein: CASSRTGSSNYGYTF
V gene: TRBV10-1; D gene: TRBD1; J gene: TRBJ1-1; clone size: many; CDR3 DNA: TGCGCCAGCAGCGACAGGGGACGAGGAAAAGCTTTCTTT; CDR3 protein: CASSDRGRGKAFF
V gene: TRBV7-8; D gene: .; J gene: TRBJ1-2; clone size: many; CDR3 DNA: TGTGCCAGCAGCTTCGGGACGGCTGGCTACACCTTC; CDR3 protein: CASSFGTAGYTF
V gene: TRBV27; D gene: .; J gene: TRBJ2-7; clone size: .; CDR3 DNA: TGTGCCAGCAGTTTTAATAGCGGTCTCTACGAGCAGTACTTC; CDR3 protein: CASSFNSGLYEQYF
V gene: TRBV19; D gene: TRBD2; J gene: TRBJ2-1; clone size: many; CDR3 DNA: TGTGCCAGTGCACGGGGGGGCAGTGAGCAGTTCTTC; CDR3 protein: CASARGGSEQFF
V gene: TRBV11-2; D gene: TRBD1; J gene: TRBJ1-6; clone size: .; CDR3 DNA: TGTGCCAGCAGTCCCCCGGGACAGGGATTACAAAATAATTCACCCCTCCACTTT; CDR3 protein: CASSPPGQGLQNNSPLHF
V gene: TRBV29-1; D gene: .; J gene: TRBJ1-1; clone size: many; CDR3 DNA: TGCAGCGTTGTGAGGCCGGTGAACACTGAAGCTTTCTTT; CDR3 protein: CSVVRPVNTEAFF
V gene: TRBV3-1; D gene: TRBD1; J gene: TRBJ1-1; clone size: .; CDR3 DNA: TGTGCCAGCAGCCAAGGACAGGGGGTGATCTTT; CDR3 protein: CASSQGQGVIF
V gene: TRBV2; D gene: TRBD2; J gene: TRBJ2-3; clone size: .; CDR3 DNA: TGTGCCAGCAGTGTAAGAAGCGGGGGGTTAGGGAATACGCAGTATTTT; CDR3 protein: CASSVRSGGLGNTQYF
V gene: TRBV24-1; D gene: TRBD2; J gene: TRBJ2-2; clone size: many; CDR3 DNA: TGTGCCACCAGCTTAGCGGGAGTAAGCAACGGGGAGCTGTTTTTT; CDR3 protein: CATSLAGVSNGELFF
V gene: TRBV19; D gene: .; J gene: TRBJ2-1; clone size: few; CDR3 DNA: TGTGCCAGTAGTCTGGACTTAAGCTCCTACAATGAGCAGTTCTTC; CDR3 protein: CASSLDLSSYNEQFF
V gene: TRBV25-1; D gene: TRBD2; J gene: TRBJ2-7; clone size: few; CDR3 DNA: TGTGCCAGCAGTCTCAGGGGGGCTAGCGGGAGTTACGAGCAGTACTTC; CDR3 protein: CASSLRGASGSYEQYF
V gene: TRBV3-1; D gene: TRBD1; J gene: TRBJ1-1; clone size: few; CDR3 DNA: TGTGCCAGCAGCCAAGACCCGGGACAGCACACTGAAGCTTTCTTT; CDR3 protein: CASSQDPGQHTEAFF
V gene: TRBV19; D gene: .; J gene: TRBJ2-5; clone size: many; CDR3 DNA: TGTGCCAGTAGCACAGGTTTCCAAGAGACCCAGTACTTC; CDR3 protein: CASSTGFQETQYF
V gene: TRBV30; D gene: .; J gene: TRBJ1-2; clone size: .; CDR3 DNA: TGTGCCCCCGTTAAGAGTGGCTACACCTTC; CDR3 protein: CAPVKSGYTF
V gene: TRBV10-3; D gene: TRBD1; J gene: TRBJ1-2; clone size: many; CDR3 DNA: TGTGCCATCACCGGGACAGGTTCCCGTTCAGGCTACACCTTC; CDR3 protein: CAITGTGSRSGYTF
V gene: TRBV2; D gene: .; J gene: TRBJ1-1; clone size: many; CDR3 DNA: TGTGCCACAGGAAGGGAGAACACTGAAGCTTTCTTT; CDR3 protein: CATGRENTEAFF
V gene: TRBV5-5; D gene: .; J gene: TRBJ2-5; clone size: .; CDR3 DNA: TGTGCCAGCAGCTTTTCCTCGTACCAAGAGACCCAGTACTTC; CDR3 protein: CASSFSSYQETQYF
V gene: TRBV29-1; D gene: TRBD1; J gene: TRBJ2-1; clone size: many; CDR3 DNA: TGCAGCGTCCGGCGGGACAGGGGGCGCCCGGAGCAGTTCTTC; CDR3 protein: CSVRRDRGRPEQFF
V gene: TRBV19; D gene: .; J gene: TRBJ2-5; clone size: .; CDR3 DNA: TGTGCCAGCTCACCTAGTGGGACATTGAGAGAGACCCAGTACTTC; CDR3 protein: CASSPSGTLRETQYF
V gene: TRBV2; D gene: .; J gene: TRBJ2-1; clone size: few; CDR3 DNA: TGTGCCAGCAGTTACTCGGGGACTTCCAATGAGCAGTTCTTC; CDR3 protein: CASSYSGTSNEQFF
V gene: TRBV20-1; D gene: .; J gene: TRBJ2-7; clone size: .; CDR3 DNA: TGCAGTGCTAGCCGGGCCCGCGACAGAAAATACGAGCAGTACTTC; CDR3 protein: CSASRARDRKYEQYF
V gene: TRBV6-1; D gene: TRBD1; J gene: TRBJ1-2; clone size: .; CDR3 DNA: TGTGCCAGCAGTGATTTGACAGGGTATGCTGGCTACACCTTC; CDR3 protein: CASSDLTGYAGYTF
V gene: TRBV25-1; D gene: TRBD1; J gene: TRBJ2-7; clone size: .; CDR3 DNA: TGTGCCAGCCAAGATCGACAGGGCCAGCAGTACTTC; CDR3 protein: CASQDRQGQQYF
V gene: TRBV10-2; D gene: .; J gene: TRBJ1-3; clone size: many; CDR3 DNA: TGCGCCAGCGGCGCCTCTGGAAACACCATATATTTT; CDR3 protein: CASGASGNTIYF